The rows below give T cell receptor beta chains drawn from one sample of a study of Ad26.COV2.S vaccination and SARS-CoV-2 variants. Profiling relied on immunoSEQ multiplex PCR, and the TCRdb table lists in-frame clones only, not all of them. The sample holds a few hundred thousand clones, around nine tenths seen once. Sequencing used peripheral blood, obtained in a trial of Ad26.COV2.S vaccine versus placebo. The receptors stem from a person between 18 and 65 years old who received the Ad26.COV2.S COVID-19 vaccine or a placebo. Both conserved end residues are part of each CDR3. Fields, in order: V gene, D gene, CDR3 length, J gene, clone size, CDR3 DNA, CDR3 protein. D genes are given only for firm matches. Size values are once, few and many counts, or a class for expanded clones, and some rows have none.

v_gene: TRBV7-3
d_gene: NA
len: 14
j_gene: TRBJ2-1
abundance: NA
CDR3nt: TGTGCCAGCAGCGTCCAGGGGGGCTTCGATGAGCAGTTCTTC
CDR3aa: CASSVQGGFDEQFF

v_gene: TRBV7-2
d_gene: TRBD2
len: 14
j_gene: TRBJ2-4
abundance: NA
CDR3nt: TGTGCCAGCAGCTTAGGAACTAGCGGAAACATTCAGTACTTC
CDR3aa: CASSLGTSGNIQYF

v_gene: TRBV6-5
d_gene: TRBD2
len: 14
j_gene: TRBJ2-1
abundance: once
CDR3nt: TGTGCCAGCCTTCTTCGACTAGCGGGGAATGAGCAGTTCTTC
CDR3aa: CASLLRLAGNEQFF

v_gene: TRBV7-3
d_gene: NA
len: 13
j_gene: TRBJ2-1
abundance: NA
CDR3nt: TGTGCCAGCAGCTTAAACGCCCCCAATGAGCAGTTCTTC
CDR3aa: CASSLNAPNEQFF

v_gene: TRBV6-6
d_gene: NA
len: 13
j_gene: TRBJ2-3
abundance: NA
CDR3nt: TGTGCCAGCAGTTATGGTAGCACAGATACGCAGTATTTT
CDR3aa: CASSYGSTDTQYF

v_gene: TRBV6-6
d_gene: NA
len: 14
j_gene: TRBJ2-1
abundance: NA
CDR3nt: TGTGCCAGCAGTTACTCCGGTTCCTACAATGAGCAGTTCTTC
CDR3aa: CASSYSGSYNEQFF

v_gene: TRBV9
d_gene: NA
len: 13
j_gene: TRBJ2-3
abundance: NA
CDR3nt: TGTGCCAGCAGCGTAAGGTGGGGAGATACGCAGTATTTT
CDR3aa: CASSVRWGDTQYF

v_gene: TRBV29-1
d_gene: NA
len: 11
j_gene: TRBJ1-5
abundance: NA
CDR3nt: TGCAGCGTCCTCGTTGGTCCGTCACAGCATTTT
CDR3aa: CSVLVGPSQHF

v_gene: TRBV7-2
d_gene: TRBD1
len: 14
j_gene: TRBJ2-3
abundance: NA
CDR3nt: TGTGCCAGCAGCTTAGGGACAGGGACAGATACGCAGTATTTT
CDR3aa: CASSLGTGTDTQYF

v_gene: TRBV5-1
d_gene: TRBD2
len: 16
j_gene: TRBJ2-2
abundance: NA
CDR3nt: TGCGCCAGCACAAGGCTCAGCGGGGGGGACACCGGGGAGCTGTTTTTT
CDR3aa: CASTRLSGGDTGELFF

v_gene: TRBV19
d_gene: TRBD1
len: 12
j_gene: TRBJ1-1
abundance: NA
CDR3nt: TGTGCCAGTAGTTTCGACAGGGGCCAAGCTTTCTTT
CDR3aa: CASSFDRGQAFF

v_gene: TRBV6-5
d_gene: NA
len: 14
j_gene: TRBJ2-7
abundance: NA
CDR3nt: TGTGCCAGCAGAGGGGATCCCCGAAACTACGAGCAGTACTTC
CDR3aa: CASRGDPRNYEQYF

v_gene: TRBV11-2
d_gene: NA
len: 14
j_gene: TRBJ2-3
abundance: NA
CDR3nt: TGTGCCAGCAGCTTAGAGGGTCTCACAGATACGCAGTATTTT
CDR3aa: CASSLEGLTDTQYF

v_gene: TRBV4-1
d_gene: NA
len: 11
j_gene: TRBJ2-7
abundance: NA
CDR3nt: TGCGCCAGCAGCCAAGACAGGCAGCAGTACTTC
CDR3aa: CASSQDRQQYF

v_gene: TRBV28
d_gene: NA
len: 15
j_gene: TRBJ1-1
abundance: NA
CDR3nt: TGTGCCAGCAGTCTACTTACAGGGAGAAACACTGAAGCTTTCTTT
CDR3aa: CASSLLTGRNTEAFF

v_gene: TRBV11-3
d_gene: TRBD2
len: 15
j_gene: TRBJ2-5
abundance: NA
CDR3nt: TGTGCCAGCAGCTTAGAAGCGGGGGGGCGTGAGACCCAGTACTTC
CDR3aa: CASSLEAGGRETQYF

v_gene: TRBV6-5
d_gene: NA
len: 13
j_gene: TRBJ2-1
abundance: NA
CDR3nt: TGTGCCAGCAGTCAGATAGGGGAGGATGAGCAGTTCTTC
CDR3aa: CASSQIGEDEQFF

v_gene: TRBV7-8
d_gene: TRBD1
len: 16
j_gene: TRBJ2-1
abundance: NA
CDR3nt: TGTGCCAGCAGCCCCCCGTACCTACAGGGGGGCAATGAGCAGTTCTTC
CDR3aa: CASSPPYLQGGNEQFF

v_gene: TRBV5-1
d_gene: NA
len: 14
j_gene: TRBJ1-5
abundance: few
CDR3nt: TGCGCCAGCAGCTTGGAAGTAGGCAGGGGGCCCCAGCATTTT
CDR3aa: CASSLEVGRGPQHF

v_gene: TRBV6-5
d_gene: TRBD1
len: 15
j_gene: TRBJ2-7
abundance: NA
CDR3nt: TGTGCCAGCAGTAATCGACAGGGGGGGTCCTACGAGCAGTACTTC
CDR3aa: CASSNRQGGSYEQYF

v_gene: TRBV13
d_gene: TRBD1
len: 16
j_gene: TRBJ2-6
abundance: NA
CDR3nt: TGTGCCAGCAGCCCGGACAGGGTAGCTGGGGCCAACGTCCTGACTTTC
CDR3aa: CASSPDRVAGANVLTF

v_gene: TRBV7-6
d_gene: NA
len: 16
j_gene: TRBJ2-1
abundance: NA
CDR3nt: TGTGCCAGCAGCTTGGGAAGCGGACCAGGCTACAATGAGCAGTTCTTC
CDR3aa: CASSLGSGPGYNEQFF

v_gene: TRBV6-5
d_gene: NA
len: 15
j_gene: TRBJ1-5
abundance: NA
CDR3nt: TGTGCCAGCAGGGCTCGGGGGGTCAGCAATCAGCCCCAGCATTTT
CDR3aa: CASRARGVSNQPQHF

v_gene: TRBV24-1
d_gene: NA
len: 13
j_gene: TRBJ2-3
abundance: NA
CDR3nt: TGTGCCACCAGTGATTTGGCGACAGATACGCAGTATTTT
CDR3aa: CATSDLATDTQYF

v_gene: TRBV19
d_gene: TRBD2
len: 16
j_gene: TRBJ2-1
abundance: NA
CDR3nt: TGTGCCAGTACCCCACCGGAGGGACTAGGTAACAATGAGCAGTTCTTC
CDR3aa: CASTPPEGLGNNEQFF

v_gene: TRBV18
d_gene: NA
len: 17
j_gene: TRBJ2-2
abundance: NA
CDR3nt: TGTGCCAGCTCACCATTTTCGTCGCACCGAGGACCAGGGGAGCTGTTTTTT
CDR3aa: CASSPFSSHRGPGELFF

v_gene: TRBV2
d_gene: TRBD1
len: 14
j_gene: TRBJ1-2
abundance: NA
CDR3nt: TGTGCCAGCAGTGAACAGGGACAGAATCGTGGCTACACCTTC
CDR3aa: CASSEQGQNRGYTF

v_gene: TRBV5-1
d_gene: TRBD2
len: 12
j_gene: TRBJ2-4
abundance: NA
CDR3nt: TGCGCCAGCAGCTTGGATCAGCGGGGGTGGTACTTC
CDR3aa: CASSLDQRGWYF

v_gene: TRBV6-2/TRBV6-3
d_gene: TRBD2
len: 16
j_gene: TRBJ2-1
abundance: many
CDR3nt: TGTGCCAGCAGCTCCCTTCTGGCGGGAGAATTCGCTGAGCAGTTCTTC
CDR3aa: CASSSLLAGEFAEQFF

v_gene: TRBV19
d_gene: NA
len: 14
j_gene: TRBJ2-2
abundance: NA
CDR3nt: TGTGCCGGAAGGGACACCCTGAACACCGGGGAGCTGTTTTTT
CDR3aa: CAGRDTLNTGELFF

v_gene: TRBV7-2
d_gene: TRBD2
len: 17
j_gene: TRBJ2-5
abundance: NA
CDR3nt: TGTGCCAGCAGCCTCCGGACTAGCGGGAGGTCACGAGAGACCCAGTACTTC
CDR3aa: CASSLRTSGRSRETQYF

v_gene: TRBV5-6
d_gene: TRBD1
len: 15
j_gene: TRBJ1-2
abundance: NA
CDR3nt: TGTGCCAGCAGACTTGACAGGGAGGGGGTCTATGGCTACACCTTC
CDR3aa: CASRLDREGVYGYTF

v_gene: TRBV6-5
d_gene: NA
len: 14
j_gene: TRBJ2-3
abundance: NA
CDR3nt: TGTGCCAGCAGTTACCATTCAGGCACAGATACGCAGTATTTT
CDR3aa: CASSYHSGTDTQYF

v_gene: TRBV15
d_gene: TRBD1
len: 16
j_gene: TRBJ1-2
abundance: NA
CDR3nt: TGTGCCACCAGCAGAGTAAGGACAGGGGGCGGATATGGCTACACCTTC
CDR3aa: CATSRVRTGGGYGYTF

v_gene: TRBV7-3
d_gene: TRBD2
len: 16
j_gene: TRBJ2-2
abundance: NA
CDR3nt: TGTGCCAGCAGCTTAACCGGACTAGGGAACACCGGGGAGCTGTTTTTT
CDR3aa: CASSLTGLGNTGELFF

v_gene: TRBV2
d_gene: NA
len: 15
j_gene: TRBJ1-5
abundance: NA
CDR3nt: TGTGCCAGCAAAACGGACATACTTAGCAATCAGCCCCAGCATTTT
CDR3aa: CASKTDILSNQPQHF

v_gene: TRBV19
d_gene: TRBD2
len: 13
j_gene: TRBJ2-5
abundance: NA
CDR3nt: TGTGCCAGTAGTATTGGCGGGAGAGAGACCCAGTACTTC
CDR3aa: CASSIGGRETQYF

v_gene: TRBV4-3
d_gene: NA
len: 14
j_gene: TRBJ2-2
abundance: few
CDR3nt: TGCGCCAGCAGCCAAGATGGGAGGCCCGGGGAGCTGTTTTTT
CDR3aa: CASSQDGRPGELFF

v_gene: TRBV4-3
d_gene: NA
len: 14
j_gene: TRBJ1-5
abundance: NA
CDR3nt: TGCGCCAGCAGCCAAAAAACACAGAATCAGCCCCAGCATTTT
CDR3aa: CASSQKTQNQPQHF

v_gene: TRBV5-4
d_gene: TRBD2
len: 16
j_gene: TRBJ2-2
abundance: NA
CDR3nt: TGTGCCAGCAAGGCTAGCGGGGGGACTCCCACCGGGGAGCTGTTTTTT
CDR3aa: CASKASGGTPTGELFF

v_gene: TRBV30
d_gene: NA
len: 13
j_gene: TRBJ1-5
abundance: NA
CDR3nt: TGTGCCTGGACCCCAAATAGCAATCAGCCCCAGCATTTT
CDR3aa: CAWTPNSNQPQHF

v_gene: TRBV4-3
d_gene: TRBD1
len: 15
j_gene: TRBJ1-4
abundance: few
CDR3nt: TGCGCCAGCAGCCAGGCCGGGACAGGGAATGAAAAACTGTTTTTT
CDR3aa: CASSQAGTGNEKLFF

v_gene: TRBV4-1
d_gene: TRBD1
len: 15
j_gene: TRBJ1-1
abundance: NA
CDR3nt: TGCGCCAGCAGCCAAGAGAACAGGGGGGGCACTGAAGCTTTCTTT
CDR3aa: CASSQENRGGTEAFF

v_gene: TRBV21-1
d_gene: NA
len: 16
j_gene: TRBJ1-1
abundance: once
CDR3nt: TGTGCTGGCAGGAGGGTGAAGGGGCGTTTGAACACTGAAGCTTTCTTT
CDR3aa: CAGRRVKGRLNTEAFF

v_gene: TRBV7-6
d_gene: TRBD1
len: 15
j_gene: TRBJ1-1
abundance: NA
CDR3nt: TGTGCCAGCAGCTTAGGAGGACAGGGGGGCACTGAAGCTTTCTTT
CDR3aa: CASSLGGQGGTEAFF

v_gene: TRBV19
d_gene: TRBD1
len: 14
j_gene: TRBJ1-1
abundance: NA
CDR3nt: TGTGCCAGTAGGTCTGACAGGGAAGACACTGAAGCTTTCTTT
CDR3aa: CASRSDREDTEAFF

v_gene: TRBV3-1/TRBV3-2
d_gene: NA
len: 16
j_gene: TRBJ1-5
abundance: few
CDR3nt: TGTGCCAGCAGCCAAGGCTTTGTAGGGTTGATACAGCCCCAGCATTTT
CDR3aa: CASSQGFVGLIQPQHF

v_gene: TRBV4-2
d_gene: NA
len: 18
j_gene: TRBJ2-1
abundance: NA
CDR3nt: TGTGCCAGCAGCCAAGTGACGCAAGGCCAGATTTTCTACAATGAGCAGTTCTTC
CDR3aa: CASSQVTQGQIFYNEQFF

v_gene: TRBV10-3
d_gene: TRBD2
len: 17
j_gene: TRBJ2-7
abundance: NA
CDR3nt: TGTGCCATCAGTCTTGGATGGACTAGCGGGAGCTCCTACGAGCAGTACTTC
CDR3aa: CAISLGWTSGSSYEQYF

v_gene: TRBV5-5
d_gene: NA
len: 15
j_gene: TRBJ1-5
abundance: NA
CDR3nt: TGTGCCAGCAGCTTGGGGTCGGCAGGGGACCAGCCCCAGCATTTT
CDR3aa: CASSLGSAGDQPQHF